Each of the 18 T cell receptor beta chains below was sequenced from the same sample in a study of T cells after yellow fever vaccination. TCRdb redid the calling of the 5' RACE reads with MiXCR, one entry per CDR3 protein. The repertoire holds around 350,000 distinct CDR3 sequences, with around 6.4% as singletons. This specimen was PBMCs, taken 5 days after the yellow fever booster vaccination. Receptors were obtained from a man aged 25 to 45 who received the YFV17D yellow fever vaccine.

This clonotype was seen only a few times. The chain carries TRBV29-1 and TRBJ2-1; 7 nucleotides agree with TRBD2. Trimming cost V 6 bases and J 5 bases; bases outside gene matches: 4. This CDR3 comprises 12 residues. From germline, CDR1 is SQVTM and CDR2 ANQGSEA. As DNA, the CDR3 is TGCAGCGTAGCGGGATCTAACAATGAGCAGTTCTTC. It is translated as CSVAGSNNEQFF.

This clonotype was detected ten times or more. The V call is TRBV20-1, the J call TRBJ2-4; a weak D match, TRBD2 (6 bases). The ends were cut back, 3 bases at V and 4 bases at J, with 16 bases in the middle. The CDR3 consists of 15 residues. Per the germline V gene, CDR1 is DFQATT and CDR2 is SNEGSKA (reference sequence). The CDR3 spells CSARPPGTSKNIQYF. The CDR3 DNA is TGCAGTGCTAGGCCCCCCGGGACTTCTAAAAACATTCAGTACTTC.

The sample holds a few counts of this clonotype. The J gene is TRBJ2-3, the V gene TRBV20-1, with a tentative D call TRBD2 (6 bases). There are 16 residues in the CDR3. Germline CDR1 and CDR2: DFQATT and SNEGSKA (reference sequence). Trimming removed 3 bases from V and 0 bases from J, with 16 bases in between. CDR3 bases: TGCAGTGCTAGCCGATTTCTAGCGACCAGCACAGATACGCAGTATTTT. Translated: CSASRFLATSTDTQYF.

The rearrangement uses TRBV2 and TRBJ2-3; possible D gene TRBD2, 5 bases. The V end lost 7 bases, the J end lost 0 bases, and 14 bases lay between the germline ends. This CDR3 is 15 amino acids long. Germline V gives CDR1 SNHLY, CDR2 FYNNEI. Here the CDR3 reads CASNLSERSTDTQYF. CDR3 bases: TGTGCCAGCAATCTTTCCGAGCGGAGCACAGATACGCAGTATTTT.

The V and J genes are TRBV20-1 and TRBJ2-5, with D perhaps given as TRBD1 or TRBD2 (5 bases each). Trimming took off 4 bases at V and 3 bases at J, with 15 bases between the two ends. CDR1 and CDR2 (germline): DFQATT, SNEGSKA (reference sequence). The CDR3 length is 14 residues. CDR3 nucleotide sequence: TGCAGTGCTAAAACCGGGACGCTTAAAGAGACCCAGTACTTC. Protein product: CSAKTGTLKETQYF.

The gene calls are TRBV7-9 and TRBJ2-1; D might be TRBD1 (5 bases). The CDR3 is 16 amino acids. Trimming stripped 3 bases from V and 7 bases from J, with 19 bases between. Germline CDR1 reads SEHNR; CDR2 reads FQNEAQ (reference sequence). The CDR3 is CASSLQGILSRNEQFF. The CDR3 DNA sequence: TGTGCCAGCAGCTTGCAGGGAATCCTGTCGAGGAATGAGCAGTTCTTC.

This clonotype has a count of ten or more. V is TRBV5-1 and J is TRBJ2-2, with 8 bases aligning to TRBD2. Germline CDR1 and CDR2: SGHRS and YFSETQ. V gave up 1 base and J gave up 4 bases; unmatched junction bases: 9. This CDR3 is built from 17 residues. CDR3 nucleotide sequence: TGCGCCAGCAGCTTGTCACTGCGGGCGGGGGGCACCGGGGAGCTGTTTTTT. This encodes CASSLSLRAGGTGELFF.

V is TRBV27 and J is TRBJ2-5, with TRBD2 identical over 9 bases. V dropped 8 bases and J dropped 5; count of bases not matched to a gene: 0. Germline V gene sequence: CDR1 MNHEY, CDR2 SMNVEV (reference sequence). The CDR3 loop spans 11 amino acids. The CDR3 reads CASAGGETQYF. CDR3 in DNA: TGTGCCAGCGCGGGAGGGGAGACCCAGTACTTC.

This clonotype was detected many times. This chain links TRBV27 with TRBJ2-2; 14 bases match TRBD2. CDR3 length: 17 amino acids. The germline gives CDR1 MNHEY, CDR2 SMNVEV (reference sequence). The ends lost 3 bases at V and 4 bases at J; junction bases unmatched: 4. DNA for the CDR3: TGTGCCAGCAGTTTGCCCGGACTAGCGGGAGGCACCGGGGAGCTGTTTTTT. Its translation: CASSLPGLAGGTGELFF.

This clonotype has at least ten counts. This CDR3 is CASSIGLAGKGEQFF. Written as DNA, the CDR3 is TGTGCCAGCAGCATAGGACTAGCGGGAAAGGGTGAGCAGTTCTTC. The chain carries TRBV7-9 and TRBJ2-1; 12 bases are shared with TRBD2. Losses at the gene ends were 5 bases for V and 9 bases for J; bases not matched to a gene: 8. There are 15 residues in the CDR3. Germline lookup yields CDR1 SEHNR and CDR2 FQNEAQ (reference sequence).

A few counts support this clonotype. The CDR3 DNA reads TGTGCCAGCAATGAGCGGGCGCTTGGCGAGCAGTACTTC. It translates to CASNERALGEQYF. The V and J genes are TRBV6-1 and TRBJ2-7; TRBD2 is a possible D gene (6 bases). V lost 7 bases and J lost 6, with 16 bases in between. CDR1 is MNHNS, CDR2 SASEGT, per germline. The CDR3 runs 13 residues.

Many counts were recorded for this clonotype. CDR3: CASSLARTLFHNEQFF. The DNA of the CDR3 is TGTGCCAGCAGCTTAGCTAGGACGCTATTTCACAATGAGCAGTTCTTC. The chain couples TRBV7-2 to TRBJ2-1; D uncertain. Deletions cut 0 bases from V and 5 bases from J, with 14 bases between. Germline loops: CDR1 SGHTA, CDR2 FQGNSA. The CDR3 runs to 16 residues.

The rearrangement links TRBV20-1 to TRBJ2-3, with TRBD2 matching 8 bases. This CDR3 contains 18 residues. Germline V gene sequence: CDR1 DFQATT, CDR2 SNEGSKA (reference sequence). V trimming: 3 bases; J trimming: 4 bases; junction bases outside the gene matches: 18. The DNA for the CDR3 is TGCAGTGCTAGGGATACTAGGAGCAGCGGGAGCCGCCCAGATACGCAGTATTTT. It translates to CSARDTRSSGSRPDTQYF.

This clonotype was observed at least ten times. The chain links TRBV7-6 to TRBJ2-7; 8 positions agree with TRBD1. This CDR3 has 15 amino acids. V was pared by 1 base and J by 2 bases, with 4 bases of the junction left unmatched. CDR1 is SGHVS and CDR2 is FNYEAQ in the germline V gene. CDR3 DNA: TGTGCCAGCAGCTTAGGAGGGACAGGAGCCTACGAGCAGTACTTC. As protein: CASSLGGTGAYEQYF.

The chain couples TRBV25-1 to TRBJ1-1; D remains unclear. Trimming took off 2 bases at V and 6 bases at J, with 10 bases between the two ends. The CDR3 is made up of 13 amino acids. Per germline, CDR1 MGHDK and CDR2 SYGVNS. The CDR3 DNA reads TGTGCCAGCAGTGAACTAGGGTGGCCTGAAGCTTTCTTT. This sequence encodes CASSELGWPEAFF.

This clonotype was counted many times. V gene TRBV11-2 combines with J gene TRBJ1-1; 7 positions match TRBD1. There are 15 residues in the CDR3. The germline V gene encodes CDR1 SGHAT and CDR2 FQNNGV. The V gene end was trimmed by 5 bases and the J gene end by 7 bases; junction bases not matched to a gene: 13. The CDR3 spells CASSQTRQRQGEAFF. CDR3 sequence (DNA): TGTGCCAGCAGCCAAACCAGACAGCGACAGGGTGAAGCTTTCTTT.

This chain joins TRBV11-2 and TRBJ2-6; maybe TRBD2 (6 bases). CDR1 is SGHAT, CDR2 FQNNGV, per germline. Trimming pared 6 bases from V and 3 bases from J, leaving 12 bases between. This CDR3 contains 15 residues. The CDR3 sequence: CASRLWGDGANVLTF. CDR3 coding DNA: TGTGCCAGCAGACTCTGGGGGGATGGGGCCAACGTCCTGACTTTC.

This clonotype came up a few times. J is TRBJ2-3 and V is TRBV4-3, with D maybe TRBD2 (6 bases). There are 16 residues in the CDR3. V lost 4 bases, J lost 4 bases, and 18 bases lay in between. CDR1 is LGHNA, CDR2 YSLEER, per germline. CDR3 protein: CASSPSAGMDADTQYF. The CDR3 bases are TGCGCCAGCAGCCCCTCGGCGGGGATGGATGCAGATACGCAGTATTTT.